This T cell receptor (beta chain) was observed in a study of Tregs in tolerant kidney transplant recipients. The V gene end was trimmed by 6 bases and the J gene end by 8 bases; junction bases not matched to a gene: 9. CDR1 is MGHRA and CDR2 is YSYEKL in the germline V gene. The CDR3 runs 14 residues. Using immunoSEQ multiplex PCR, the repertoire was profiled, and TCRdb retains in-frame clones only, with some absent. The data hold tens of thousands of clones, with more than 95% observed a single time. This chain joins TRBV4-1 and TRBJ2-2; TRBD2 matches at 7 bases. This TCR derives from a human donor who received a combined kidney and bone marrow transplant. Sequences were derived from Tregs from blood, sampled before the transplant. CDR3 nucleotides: TGCGCCAGCAGTAGACTAGCTCCTGAAGGGGAGCTGTTTTTT. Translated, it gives CASSRLAPEGELFF.